This TCR beta chain is drawn from a study of regulatory T cells in long-lasting Graves disease. Study-level points and caveats: Comparison showed that persistent patients shared more public clonotypes (fewer than 3,000) than new patients (about 880). Favoring TRBV28, TRBJ1-2 and TRBJ2-5 was a feature seen in persistent disease.

The time point was: newly diagnosed GD, antithyroid drugs for less than 3 months. RNA extracted from PBMCs served as the sequencing template. In building TCR beta libraries, iRepertoire HTBI primers were used together with Arm-PCR of CDR3 regions. In the source study's methods: Looking across samples, the authors found approximately 60 TRBV and 14 TRBJ segments. MiXCR, run by TCRdb on the multiplex PCR reads, gives a single entry per CDR3 protein. These V and J calls derive from TCRdb rather than the authors' analysis. The data hold 400,000 to 500,000 distinct CDR3 sequences, with approximately 15% observed a single time. In the case of this clonotype: Its cognate antigen is unknown. At one boundary the junction diverges from the germline segment, which might be a read error.

Looked up from germline, CDR1 is PRHDT and CDR2 is FYEKMQ (reference sequence). The CDR3 is made up of 16 amino acids. This sample also appeared in a second study, on T cells in Graves' hyperthyroidism and ophthalmopathy.

The sequence was obtained from a middle-aged woman with Graves disease. The input for sequencing was peripheral blood mononuclear cells (PBMCs), taken at new diagnosis, from a patient treated with antithyroid drugs. The gene calls are TRBV13 and TRBJ2-1; TRBD2 matches 10 bases. In DNA form, the CDR3 reads TGTGCCAGCAGCCTAGGACTAGCGGTCTTATACAATGAGCAGTTCTTC. Its translation: CASSLGLAVLYNEQFF.